These 11 T cell receptor beta chains share one sample of origin, sequenced in a study of T-cell memory formation after mild COVID-19. TCRdb independently ran MiXCR on the 5' RACE reads; one entry per CDR3 protein. The sample includes approximately 290,000 distinct CDR3 sequences, around 19% seen only once; the top ten take around 21%. Sequencing input: PBMCs or a T cell subset sorted from them (not recorded which). Receptors were obtained from a man younger than 35 who had mild COVID-19 (a few samples of this study predate the infection). Cell type and time point are not known.

V usage is TRBV5-1 and J usage is TRBJ1-4, with TRBD1 matching 10 bases. Germline lookup yields CDR1 SGHRS and CDR2 YFSETQ. With V trimmed by 2 bases and J by 8 bases, 12 bases remained unmatched. This CDR3 spans 17 amino acids. Here the CDR3 reads CASSFNLPGQGTEKLFF. In nucleotides, the CDR3 is TGCGCCAGCAGCTTTAACCTCCCGGGACAGGGGACGGAAAAACTGTTTTTT.

This chain uses TRBV2 with TRBJ2-2, with 7 nucleotides matching TRBD1. Per germline, CDR1 SNHLY and CDR2 FYNNEI. Trimming removed 8 bases from V and 5 bases from J; junction bases left unmatched: 11. The CDR3 extends over 15 amino acids. The CDR3 nucleotides are TGTGCCAGCCAGGGGGACAGTGCCTTTACCGGGGAGCTGTTTTTT. Amino acid sequence: CASQGDSAFTGELFF.

In this sample, this clonotype turned up a few times. This chain joins TRBV7-9 and TRBJ1-3, with a tentative D call TRBD1 (5 bases). V lost 2 bases, J lost 0 bases, and 8 bases lay in between. This CDR3 contains 15 residues. Germline CDR1 reads SEHNR; CDR2 reads FQNEAQ (reference sequence). DNA of the CDR3: TGTGCCAGCAGCTTACAGGGCGACTCTGGAAACACCATATATTTT. It codes for CASSLQGDSGNTIYF. Full variable domain (outside the CDR3, taken from reference TRBV7-9 and TRBJ1-3): DTGVSQNPRHKITKRGQNVTFRCDPISEHNRLYWYRQTLGQGPEFLTYFQNEAQLEKSRLLSDRFSAERPKGSFSTLEIQRTEQGDSAMYLCASSLQGDSGNTIYFGEGSWLTVV.

The chain links TRBV19 to TRBJ2-3, with a possible D match to TRBD2 (7 bases). This CDR3 comprises 13 residues. Trimming shortened V by 11 bases and J by 2 bases, and 14 bases separated the two germline ends. CDR1 and CDR2 from the germline V gene are LNHDA and SQIVND (reference sequence). The CDR3 protein is CAPTGGNTDTQYF. CDR3 DNA: TGTGCCCCTACGGGGGGCAACACAGATACGCAGTATTTT.

This clonotype was found a few times. The V gene is TRBV11-2, the J gene TRBJ2-1, with D unclear. The length of the CDR3 is 13 residues. V shed 4 bases and J shed 10 bases, with 14 bases lying between them. Looked up from germline, CDR1 is SGHAT and CDR2 is FQNNGV. CDR3 coding DNA: TGTGCCAGCAGCTCCGGGCTGGAGTTCGAGCAGTTCTTC. Protein sequence: CASSSGLEFEQFF.

This clonotype has only a few counts. The chain combines TRBV18 with TRBJ2-1; D may be TRBD2 (5 bases). Germline CDR1 KGHSH, CDR2 LQKENI. This CDR3 is 14 amino acids long. Trimming pared 2 bases from V and 9 bases from J, leaving 14 bases between. In nucleotides, the CDR3 is TGTGCCAGCTCACCAAATGGAGGAGAGGCTGAGCAGTTCTTC. Encoded protein: CASSPNGGEAEQFF.

This clonotype was observed a few times. The V gene is TRBV27, the J gene TRBJ1-6; TRBD1 agrees at 7 bases. The ends lost 7 bases at V and 7 bases at J; junction bases unmatched: 10. The CDR3 runs to 15 residues. From germline, CDR1 is MNHEY and CDR2 SMNVEV (reference sequence). This chain's CDR3 is CASTLGGRGNSPLHF. Here the CDR3 DNA reads TGTGCCAGCACCCTAGGGGGCAGGGGAAATTCACCCCTCCACTTT.

The genes are TRBV7-9 and TRBJ2-3; D unresolved. V dropped 3 bases and J dropped 0 bases, with 7 bases sitting between them. The CDR3 has 14 amino acids. Germline CDR1 and CDR2: SEHNR and FQNEAQ (reference sequence). In DNA form, the CDR3 reads TGTGCCAGCAGCTTTACCCAGAGCACAGATACGCAGTATTTT. Its translation is CASSFTQSTDTQYF.

V gene TRBV9 combines with J gene TRBJ2-4; TRBD2 is a possible D gene (5 bases). V was trimmed by 4 bases and J by 1 base, leaving 21 bases between them. Germline loops: CDR1 SGDLS, CDR2 YYNGEE. This CDR3 spans 18 amino acids. As DNA, the CDR3 is TGTGCCAGCAGCCCCCAGTCGGAGGTCTTCCTGGCCAAAAACATTCAGTACTTC. Translating gives CASSPQSEVFLAKNIQYF.

This rearrangement joins TRBV28 to TRBJ1-5, with 7 bases aligning to TRBD1. This CDR3 is 14 amino acids long. Trimming cost V 6 bases and J 7 bases; bases outside gene matches: 9. Looked up from germline, CDR1 is MDHEN and CDR2 is SYDVKM. CDR3 bases: TGTGCCAGCAGGGAGACAGGGTCAAGGCAGCCCCAGCATTTT. It codes for CASRETGSRQPQHF.

This clonotype was observed a few times. V is TRBV5-6 and J is TRBJ2-7; possibly TRBD2 for D (7 bases). CDR3 size: 16 residues. V lost 4 bases, J lost 6 bases, and 23 bases lay in between. Germline lookup yields CDR1 SGHDT and CDR2 YYEEEE. Here the CDR3 reads CASSDLGGGLLGEQYV. For the CDR3, the DNA is TGTGCCAGCAGCGACCTTGGCGGGGGCCTCCTCGGCGAGCAGTACGTC.